Each of the 5 T cell receptor beta chains below was sequenced from the same sample in a study of blood T cell repertoires in COVID-19. Here immunoSEQ multiplex PCR was the method, and the copy in TCRdb shows in-frame clones only, minus some. The sample holds approximately 89,000 clones; 65% to 80% are singletons and the top ten take around 49%. Material: peripheral blood. The source of these receptors is a human donor in a cohort sampled during active COVID-19.

The rearrangement links TRBV11-1 to TRBJ1-6; D uncertain. Trimming took 4 bases from V and 8 from J, leaving 15 bases between them. The germline V gene has CDR1 SGHAT and CDR2 FQDESV (reference sequence). This CDR3 comprises 15 residues. The chain's CDR3 is CASSSRLTEDSPLHF. In nucleotides, the CDR3 is TGTGCCAGCAGCTCCCGGCTTACAGAAGATTCACCCCTCCACTTT.

The CDR3 here is CASSHIGGAGVRETQYF. In DNA form, the CDR3 reads TGCGCCAGCAGCCATATTGGGGGAGCGGGGGTTCGGGAGACCCAGTACTTC. This chain uses TRBV4-3 with TRBJ2-5; 8 positions agree with TRBD2. This CDR3 contains 17 residues. Germline V gene lookup returns CDR1 LGHNA and CDR2 YSLEER. V lost 3 bases to trimming and J lost 5 bases; unmatched junction nucleotides: 14.

V is TRBV19 and J is TRBJ2-7; 13 bases line up with TRBD2. Germline trimming cut 5 bases from V and 0 bases from J; bases unmatched to any gene: 7. Germline assignment: CDR1 LNHDA and CDR2 SQIVND (reference sequence). CDR3 length: 17 amino acids. CDR3 region: CASSSTGLAGSSYEQYF. The CDR3 DNA is TGTGCCAGTAGTTCAACGGGACTAGCGGGGAGCTCCTACGAGCAGTACTTC. Drawing the rest from reference TRBV19 and TRBJ2-7, the complete variable domain is DGGITQSPKYLFRKEGQNVTLSCEQNLNHDAMYWYRQDPGQGLRLIYYSQIVNDFQKGDIAEGYSVSREKKESFPLTVTSAQKNPTAFYLCASSSTGLAGSSYEQYFGPGTRLTVT.

This clone was recorded only once. This chain uses TRBV28 with TRBJ1-1; a weak D match, TRBD1 (5 bases). There are 13 residues in the CDR3. Germline V gives CDR1 MDHEN, CDR2 SYDVKM. V lost 7 bases, J lost 3 bases, and 12 bases lay in between. CDR3 bases: TGTGCCAGCAATCAGCCGGGGGACACTGAAGCTTTCTTT. This gives the protein CASNQPGDTEAFF.

This clone was picked up a small number of times. The chain has TRBV30 and TRBJ1-2; TRBD1 might be the D (6 bases). CDR1 GTSNPN and CDR2 SVGIG come from the germline V gene (reference sequence). Trimming took 2 bases from V and 5 from J, leaving 15 bases between them. The CDR3 totals 14 residues. CDR3 sequence (DNA): TGTGCCTGGAGTAGCCTTCAGGGGACATATGGCTACACCTTC. Protein product: CAWSSLQGTYGYTF.